This T cell receptor (beta chain) was retrieved from a study of OX40 agonist ivuxolimab in advanced cancers. Study findings and constraints: Nonresponders, in some cases, also had low normalized T-cell clonal expansion.

Baseline was the first blood sampling point, followed by cycle 4 day 1 and cycle 7 day 1. Details on this clone: Its antigen is unknown.

TCRdb keeps only in-frame clones here, not all; method: immunoSEQ multiplex PCR. The table lists about 64,000 clones, approximately 90% of them singletons. The sequence derives from an adult with an advanced solid tumor such as melanoma, head and neck, liver or kidney cancer. The sequencing here drew on CD4+ or CD8+ T cells sorted from blood, taken in a trial of the OX40 agonist ivuxolimab.

The CDR3 region has the DNA TGTGCCAGTAGTGTGGCCGTAGATACCAATCAGCCCCAGCATTTT. Translating it yields CASSVAVDTNQPQHF. This chain uses TRBV19 with TRBJ1-5, with unresolved D. V was clipped by 5 bases and J by 3 bases, with 14 bases between them. The CDR3 is 15 amino acids. CDR1 is LNHDA and CDR2 is SQIVND in the germline V gene (reference sequence).